This T cell receptor beta chain came from a study of T cells in Graves' hyperthyroidism and ophthalmopathy. As for the study in general: Pretreatment peripheral blood was obtained at initial diagnosis.

The TCR beta CDR3 regions underwent amplification using RNA transcripts as the source. First-round RT-PCR with HTBI primers amplified the TCR CDR3 region. One entry per CDR3 protein results from TCRdb running MiXCR on the multiplex PCR reads. The sample has approximately 600,000 distinct CDR3 sequences, roughly 20% seen once. Trimming took 9 bases from V and 4 from J, leaving 7 bases between them. The germline CDR1 and CDR2 sequences are MNHEY and SVGEGT. There are 11 residues in the CDR3. A NOSPECS grade of at least 4, a Clinical Activity Score of at least 3 and duration under 3 months were recorded in ophthalmopathy patients. Lactation, pregnancy, other autoimmune disease or uncontrolled infection led to exclusion of patients. PBMCs came from 10 ml fresh peripheral blood.

Sequencing used blood. This sequence was found in a man aged 30 to 45 with Graves' ophthalmopathy. The genes are TRBV6-2 or TRBV6-3 and TRBJ2-1; possible D gene TRBD1, 6 bases. The CDR3 loop is CASQGYNEQFF. The DNA of the CDR3 is TGTGCCAGTCAGGGGTACAATGAGCAGTTCTTC.